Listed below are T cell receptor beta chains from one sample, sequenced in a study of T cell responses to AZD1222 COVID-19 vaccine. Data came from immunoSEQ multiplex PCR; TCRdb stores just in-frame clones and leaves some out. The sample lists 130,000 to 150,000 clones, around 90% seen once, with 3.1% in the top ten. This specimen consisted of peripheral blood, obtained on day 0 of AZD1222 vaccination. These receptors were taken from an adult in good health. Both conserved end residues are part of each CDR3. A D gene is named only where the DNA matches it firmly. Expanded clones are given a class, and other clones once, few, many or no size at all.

CDR3 protein: CASSLEANSINYGYTF; CDR3 DNA: TGCGCCAGCAGCTTGGAGGCAAACTCGATAAACTATGGCTACACCTTC; J gene: TRBJ1-2; V gene: TRBV5-1; D gene: .; clone size: .
CDR3 protein: CASSLRDRPFLGANVLTF; CDR3 DNA: TGTGCCAGCAGCCTTCGGGACAGACCCTTCCTCGGGGCCAACGTCCTGACTTTC; J gene: TRBJ2-6; V gene: TRBV7-2; D gene: TRBD1; clone size: .
CDR3 protein: CASSTGGRGTQYF; CDR3 DNA: TGTGCCAGCAGCACCGGGGGTAGGGGGACCCAGTACTTC; J gene: TRBJ2-5; V gene: TRBV11-2; D gene: .; clone size: .
CDR3 protein: CASTPWPGERDGYTF; CDR3 DNA: TGTGCCAGTACCCCTTGGCCGGGGGAACGTGATGGCTACACCTTC; J gene: TRBJ1-2; V gene: TRBV19; D gene: .; clone size: .
CDR3 protein: CASSLALDVGTQYF; CDR3 DNA: TGCGCCAGCAGCTTGGCCCTTGATGTTGGGACCCAGTACTTC; J gene: TRBJ2-5; V gene: TRBV5-1; D gene: .; clone size: .
CDR3 protein: CASSPMGPKNTEAFF; CDR3 DNA: TGTGCCAGCAGCCCCATGGGACCTAAGAACACTGAAGCTTTCTTT; J gene: TRBJ1-1; V gene: TRBV7-2; D gene: .; clone size: .
CDR3 protein: CASSLDPHLEGTHTGELFF; CDR3 DNA: TGTGCCAGCAGCTTGGACCCCCATCTTGAAGGGACTCACACCGGGGAGCTGTTTTTT; J gene: TRBJ2-2; V gene: TRBV5-8; D gene: .; clone size: .
CDR3 protein: CAYGTRDTIYF; CDR3 DNA: TGTGCCTACGGGACGCGGGACACCATATATTTT; J gene: TRBJ1-3; V gene: TRBV30; D gene: .; clone size: .
CDR3 protein: CASSLGAGTNYGYTF; CDR3 DNA: TGTGCCAGCAGCTTGGGGGCGGGGACTAACTATGGCTACACCTTC; J gene: TRBJ1-2; V gene: TRBV5-4; D gene: .; clone size: .
CDR3 protein: CASSQEGRAHEQYF; CDR3 DNA: TGCGCCAGCAGCCAAGAAGGCAGGGCCCACGAGCAGTACTTC; J gene: TRBJ2-7; V gene: TRBV4-3; D gene: .; clone size: .
CDR3 protein: CASSSTGPPGDEQFF; CDR3 DNA: TGTGCCAGCAGTTCCACAGGGCCCCCTGGCGATGAGCAGTTCTTC; J gene: TRBJ2-1; V gene: TRBV27; D gene: .; clone size: .
CDR3 protein: CASSVGGRQYNEQFF; CDR3 DNA: TGTGCCAGCAGCGTGGGCGGGAGGCAATACAATGAGCAGTTCTTC; J gene: TRBJ2-1; V gene: TRBV9; D gene: TRBD2; clone size: .
CDR3 protein: CAITGDRDGYTF; CDR3 DNA: TGTGCCATCACCGGGGACAGGGACGGCTACACCTTC; J gene: TRBJ1-2; V gene: TRBV10-3; D gene: TRBD1; clone size: once
CDR3 protein: CASSHKGGNEQFF; CDR3 DNA: TGTGCCAGCAGCCACAAAGGGGGGAATGAGCAGTTCTTC; J gene: TRBJ2-1; V gene: TRBV5-6; D gene: .; clone size: .
CDR3 protein: CATSRDLAGGQVYNEQFF; CDR3 DNA: TGTGCCACCAGCAGAGATCTTGCGGGAGGGCAAGTCTACAATGAGCAGTTCTTC; J gene: TRBJ2-1; V gene: TRBV15; D gene: TRBD2; clone size: .
CDR3 protein: CASSMTDRGSDTQYF; CDR3 DNA: TGTGCCAGTAGTATGACGGACAGGGGGTCAGATACGCAGTATTTT; J gene: TRBJ2-3; V gene: TRBV19; D gene: TRBD1; clone size: once
CDR3 protein: CATAGGYEQYF; CDR3 DNA: TGTGCCACCGCAGGGGGGTACGAGCAGTACTTC; J gene: TRBJ2-7; V gene: TRBV10-3; D gene: .; clone size: .
CDR3 protein: CASSTGTSNQPQHF; CDR3 DNA: TGTGCCAGCAGCACCGGGACAAGCAATCAGCCCCAGCATTTT; J gene: TRBJ1-5; V gene: TRBV3-1/TRBV3-2; D gene: .; clone size: .
CDR3 protein: CASSAGQGDQPQHF; CDR3 DNA: TGCGCCAGCAGCGCCGGACAGGGGGATCAGCCCCAGCATTTT; J gene: TRBJ1-5; V gene: TRBV5-1; D gene: TRBD1; clone size: .
CDR3 protein: CAWKGTVNSPLHF; CDR3 DNA: TGTGCCTGGAAGGGGACAGTTAATTCACCCCTCCACTTT; J gene: TRBJ1-6; V gene: TRBV30; D gene: TRBD1; clone size: .
CDR3 protein: CASSLVHEQYF; CDR3 DNA: TGTGCCAGCAGCTTAGTCCACGAGCAGTACTTC; J gene: TRBJ2-7; V gene: TRBV7-2; D gene: .; clone size: .
CDR3 protein: CASRAGTGSYEQYF; CDR3 DNA: TGTGCCAGCAGGGCCGGGACAGGTTCCTACGAGCAGTACTTC; J gene: TRBJ2-7; V gene: TRBV14; D gene: TRBD1; clone size: .
CDR3 protein: CASSPGYEQYF; CDR3 DNA: TGTGCCAGCAGCCCAGGCTACGAGCAGTACTTC; J gene: TRBJ2-7; V gene: TRBV3-1/TRBV3-2; D gene: .; clone size: .
CDR3 protein: CASSSNRNPYNEQFF; CDR3 DNA: TGTGCCAGCAGCTCCAACCGAAATCCCTACAATGAGCAGTTCTTC; J gene: TRBJ2-1; V gene: TRBV11-3; D gene: .; clone size: few
CDR3 protein: CASSQGGSGDRMVYGYTF; CDR3 DNA: TGCGCCAGCAGCCAAGGGGGTTCGGGGGACAGGATGGTCTATGGCTACACCTTC; J gene: TRBJ1-2; V gene: TRBV4-1; D gene: TRBD1; clone size: .
CDR3 protein: CASKGTIVTDTQYF; CDR3 DNA: TGTGCCAGCAAAGGGACTATTGTCACAGATACGCAGTATTTT; J gene: TRBJ2-3; V gene: TRBV2; D gene: TRBD2; clone size: .
CDR3 protein: CSASRGFDTEAFF; CDR3 DNA: TGCAGTGCTAGTCGAGGATTCGACACTGAAGCTTTCTTT; J gene: TRBJ1-1; V gene: TRBV20-1; D gene: .; clone size: .
CDR3 protein: CASSPLPGRPPGELFF; CDR3 DNA: TGCGCCAGCAGCCCGCTGCCGGGGAGGCCGCCCGGGGAGCTGTTTTTT; J gene: TRBJ2-2; V gene: TRBV5-1; D gene: .; clone size: few
CDR3 protein: CASSVLAQMVEQFF; CDR3 DNA: TGTGCCAGCAGTGTCTTGGCCCAAATGGTTGAGCAGTTCTTC; J gene: TRBJ2-1; V gene: TRBV2; D gene: .; clone size: .